Listed below are T cell receptor beta chains from one sample, sequenced in a study of control samples from healthy donors and cancer patients. Using immunoSEQ multiplex PCR, the repertoire was profiled, and TCRdb retains in-frame clones only, with some absent. This sample has about 140,000 clones, with 85% to 90% found just once. The sample taken for sequencing was blood. Receptors originate from a man younger than 35 in good health. CDR3s include the opening cysteine and the closing phenylalanine or tryptophan. A D gene is named only where the DNA matches it firmly. Rows may omit the clone size; those that give it use once, few, many or a size class.

NA NA TRBJ1-6 TRBV5-1 TGCGCCAGCAGCTTGGAGGGACCCACTAATTCACCCCTCCACTTT CASSLEGPTNSPLHF
NA NA TRBJ2-2 TRBV9 TGTGCCAGCAGCGTCTCCAGGACAACGAACACCGGGGAGCTGTTTTTT CASSVSRTTNTGELFF
TRBD1 NA TRBJ2-5 TRBV27 TGTGCCAGCAGTCACCGGGACAGGGTCGCAGAGACCCAGTACTTC CASSHRDRVAETQYF
NA NA TRBJ2-7 TRBV28 TGTGCCAGCAACCAGCCTTCCGGAGACACCTTGGTCGAGCAGTACTTC CASNQPSGDTLVEQYF
NA once TRBJ1-3 TRBV25-1 TGTGCCAGCAGTCGGTACACTCGGAGGGGAAACACCATATATTTT CASSRYTRRGNTIYF
TRBD1 NA TRBJ1-2 TRBV25-1 TGTGCCAGCAGTGAACCTATAAGGGACAGGGTTTACTACACCTTC CASSEPIRDRVYYTF
NA NA TRBJ1-6 TRBV3-1/TRBV3-2 TGTGCCAGCAGCCTCGACAGGAAACCACCCCTCCACTTT CASSLDRKPPLHF
NA NA TRBJ1-2 TRBV9 TGTGCCAGCAGCTTGACACTCCTTAACTATGGCTACACCTTC CASSLTLLNYGYTF
NA NA TRBJ1-1 TRBV2 TGTGCCAGCAATAAGGGTGGGAACACTGAAGCTTTCTTT CASNKGGNTEAFF
TRBD1 few TRBJ2-7 TRBV11-2 TGTGCCAGCAGCTCGACAGGGGGGTACGTTGAGCAGTACTTC CASSSTGGYVEQYF
NA NA TRBJ1-3 TRBV11-2 TGTGCCAGCACCCAGCGCGTGGACTCTGGAAACACCATATATTTT CASTQRVDSGNTIYF
NA NA TRBJ2-1 TRBV30 TGTGCCTGGAGTGTACCTTGGAAGGACAGTGACAATGAGCAGTTCTTC CAWSVPWKDSDNEQFF
NA once TRBJ1-1 TRBV20-1 TGCAGTGCCCGTAGGACTGAAGCTTTCTTT CSARRTEAFF
TRBD2 NA TRBJ2-7 TRBV4-1 TGCGCCAGCAGCCAAGTCCTAGCGGGATCCTACGAGCAGTACTTC CASSQVLAGSYEQYF
TRBD1 few TRBJ2-2 TRBV4-2 TGTGCCAGCAGCCGGGACAGGGGAAGTGCCGGGGAGCTGTTTTTT CASSRDRGSAGELFF
NA NA TRBJ2-1 TRBV6-5 TGTGCCAGCAACCAGGGGCACAACAATGAGCAGTTCTTC CASNQGHNNEQFF
NA NA TRBJ1-2 TRBV7-9 TGTGCCAGCAGCTTAGGGACTCTTAACTATGGCTACACCTTC CASSLGTLNYGYTF
NA NA TRBJ2-2 TRBV7-9 TGTGCCAGCAGCTTAGCCGAAGCCGGGGAGCTGTTTTTT CASSLAEAGELFF
NA few TRBJ1-2 TRBV3-1/TRBV3-2 TGTGCCAGCAGCCAAAATTCGCAACCAAATGGGTACACCTTC CASSQNSQPNGYTF
NA NA TRBJ2-1 TRBV6-2/TRBV6-3 TGTGCCAGCAGTGCCTACAGGGAACGAGACTACAATGAGCAGTTCTTC CASSAYRERDYNEQFF
TRBD1 NA TRBJ1-6 TRBV27 TGTGCCAGCAGCCCTTCCCGACCGGGACAGGGGTATAATTCACCCCTCCACTTT CASSPSRPGQGYNSPLHF
NA NA TRBJ1-3 TRBV4-1 TGCGCCAGCAGCCCCATTCCCACCGGGACACAACAGTTGTCTGGAAACACCATATATTTT CASSPIPTGTQQLSGNTIYF
NA NA TRBJ1-6 TRBV28 TGCGCCAGCAGTTTACCACGATCCTATAATTCACCCCTCCACTTT CASSLPRSYNSPLHF
TRBD1 NA TRBJ2-1 TRBV7-3 TGTGCCAGCAGGCATACAGGGGGGTATGCGGATGAGCAGTTCTTC CASRHTGGYADEQFF
TRBD1 NA TRBJ1-6 TRBV9 TGTGCCAGCAGCGTAGAGGGGGCGAGTAATTCACCCCTCCACTTT CASSVEGASNSPLHF
TRBD1 NA TRBJ2-1 TRBV7-9 TGTGCCAGCAGCTTAAAGGGGGCCTCCTACAATGAGCAGTTCTTC CASSLKGASYNEQFF
NA NA TRBJ1-1 TRBV7-9 TGTGCCAGCGCACCGTTAGGGGCGGATGAAGCTTTCTTT CASAPLGADEAFF
TRBD1 few TRBJ2-5 TRBV5-5 TGTGCCAGCAGCCTCCGGACAGGGGAGACCCAGTACTTC CASSLRTGETQYF
NA once TRBJ1-3 TRBV2 TGTGCCAGCAGGCAGGGAAACACCATATATTTT CASRQGNTIYF
NA NA TRBJ2-1 TRBV19 TGTGCCAGTAGTTCGGTGGGGAGGACGGGGGGCCGGGGTGAGCAGTTCTTC CASSSVGRTGGRGEQFF
NA NA TRBJ1-1 TRBV13 TGTGCCAGCAGCTCTGGAGGGAGGCTAGGGGAAGCTTTCTTT CASSSGGRLGEAFF
NA NA TRBJ2-1 TRBV19 TGTGCCAGTAGTACTGGGGTCGAAACGCATGAGCAGTTCTTC CASSTGVETHEQFF
NA NA TRBJ2-5 TRBV7-7 TGTGCCAGCAGCTTCGGACCTAGGAGGGAGACCCAGTACTTC CASSFGPRRETQYF
NA NA TRBJ2-3 TRBV4-3 TGCGCCAGCAGCCGGCTTCTCACAGATACGCAGTATTTT CASSRLLTDTQYF
NA few TRBJ2-7 TRBV20-1 TGCAGTGCTGGACAGACCTACGAGCAGTACTTC CSAGQTYEQYF
TRBD1 NA TRBJ1-1 TRBV25-1 TGTGCCAGCAGTGCTTACGGGACAGGGGAAGGAACTGAAGCTTTCTTT CASSAYGTGEGTEAFF
TRBD1 NA TRBJ1-6 TRBV29-1 TGCAGCGCACAGGGGGAAGATTCACCCCTCCACTTT CSAQGEDSPLHF
TRBD1 NA TRBJ1-5 TRBV7-9 TGTGCCAGCAGCCCCGGACAGGGTTTGCCCCAGCATTTT CASSPGQGLPQHF
NA NA TRBJ2-7 TRBV5-1 TGCGCCAGCAGCGTAACGGCAGGGGACCCCTACGAGCAGTACTTC CASSVTAGDPYEQYF
TRBD2 NA TRBJ2-3 TRBV18 TGTGCCAGCTCACCAGTTCAGCGGGGGGTCACAGATACGCAGTATTTT CASSPVQRGVTDTQYF
NA NA TRBJ1-6 TRBV27 TGTGCCAGCAGTTTAGGTTCAGTCAATTCACCCCTCCACTTT CASSLGSVNSPLHF
NA NA TRBJ2-5 TRBV6-2/TRBV6-3 TGTGCCAGCAGTTTCCACATTAGGGCCTACCAAGAGACCCAGTACTTC CASSFHIRAYQETQYF